This is a list of T cell receptor beta chains from one sample in a study of graft-versus-host responses after intestinal transplantation. Method: immunoSEQ multiplex PCR; TCRdb's copy keeps in-frame clones and lacks some. Of some 100,000 clones listed, about 93% are singletons. Their recognized antigens are unknown. The material was unstimulated CD8+ T cells sorted from spleen or lymph node cells, obtained before transplant. Receptor source: a human donor who was the organ donor for an intestinal transplant. Each CDR3 is given without its conserved first and last residue.

ASSSPSQGPYEQY | TRBV7-9
ASKLGQGFLEQY | TRBV6-6
ATTPNRAGGSETQY | TRBV15
ASSLLTRGVEKLF | TRBV27
ASSLTTGGNYGYT | TRBV28
ASSQGGLVGSSYNEQF | TRBV4-1
ASTTTERAAYEQY | TRBV7-9
ASSLEVAEGPYNEQF | TRBV5-8
AWSLVRGTYNEQF | TRBV30
ASSSGTSALWEQF | TRBV7-8
ASSQGLGTGYGYT | TRBV4-2
ASSLAGGSNQPQH | TRBV5-6
ASSIIGSSYEQY | TRBV19
ASSPITSGAYNEQF | TRBV27
ASRPSGGAVGTYNEQF | TRBV27
ASSSGLAGAYEQY | TRBV7-2
ASSGQGAREQY | TRBV7-2
ASSVGFASSIYEQY | TRBV9
ASSPSGRSPMDGYT | TRBV4-1
ASSRGGSSYNEQF | TRBV5-4
ASSPSPGLAENPSSYEQY | TRBV2
ASSQSVSWELF | TRBV4-2
ASSDRENTEAF | TRBV6-1
ASSEITWSSPLH | TRBV6-1
ASTGLAGGPSDEQY | TRBV28
ASNRGNQPQH | TRBV6-1
ASSQPTSNEQF | TRBV4-3
ASSTKRGDTEAF | TRBV21-1
ASSGQTGNQPQH | TRBV25-1
ASKTGGVVGEQF | TRBV19
ASSVTSGRAFPELF | TRBV9
ASSRWTGSSYEQY | TRBV5-8
AWELAYEQY | TRBV30
ASSVVGASEYQETQY | TRBV9
ASSLGNTEAF | TRBV9
ASSLTGGRETEAF | TRBV5-1
ASSLAYGEVAGNTIY | TRBV7-9
ASSITSGRYNEQF | TRBV19
ASSFSGEVPGELF | TRBV7-9
ASSPSKGVFYEQY | TRBV7-8
ASSVTSGGTYEQY | TRBV19
ASQGRGHSYEQY | TRBV2
ARTPTSGRAPHNEQY | TRBV5-3
ASTRRGTDTQY | TRBV19
ASSLVPGQEDNEQF | TRBV7-2
ASSFPGQGAYEQY | TRBV7-9
ASRWAGSSYYEQY | TRBV5-1
ASSIDGGTEAF | TRBV19